The T cell receptor beta chain under discussion was sequenced for a study of shared clonotypes between healthy human individuals. For the study at large: CD4 naive cells filled three plates per donor, CD4 memory three, CD8 naive two and CD8 memory one. Findings and limits, study-wide: Sampling was confined to blood; repertoires within tissues likely differ.

Clones were sequenced by immunoSEQ multiplex PCR, and TCRdb holds only the in-frame ones, with some missing. The sample includes roughly 500,000 clones, about 96% of them seen just once. As for this clone: Its antigen is undetermined. One end of the junction does not line up with germline, which may come from a read error.

CDR3 length equals 12 residues. Per the germline V gene, CDR1 is SEHNR and CDR2 is FQNEAQ (reference sequence). Material: naive CD4+ T cells sorted from blood. Sample subset: CD45RA+ positively selected. The chain combines TRBV7-9 with TRBJ2-7; D remains ambiguous. The TCR comes from a woman in her 30s in good health. The CDR3 region has the DNA TGTGCCAGCAGCTCCATAGACGGGCTCCGAAACTTC. It yields the protein CASSSIDGLRNF.